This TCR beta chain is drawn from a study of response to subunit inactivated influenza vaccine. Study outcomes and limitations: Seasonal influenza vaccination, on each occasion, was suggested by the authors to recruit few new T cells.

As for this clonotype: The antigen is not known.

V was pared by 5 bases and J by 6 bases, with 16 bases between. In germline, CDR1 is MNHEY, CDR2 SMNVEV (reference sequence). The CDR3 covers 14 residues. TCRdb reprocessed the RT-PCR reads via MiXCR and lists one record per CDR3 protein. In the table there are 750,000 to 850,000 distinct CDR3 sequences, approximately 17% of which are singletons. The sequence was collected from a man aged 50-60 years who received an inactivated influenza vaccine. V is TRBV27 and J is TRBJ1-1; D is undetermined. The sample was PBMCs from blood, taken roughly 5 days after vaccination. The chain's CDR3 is CASSIRTDGAEAFF. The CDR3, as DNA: TGTGCCAGCAGTATACGGACGGATGGGGCTGAAGCTTTCTTT.